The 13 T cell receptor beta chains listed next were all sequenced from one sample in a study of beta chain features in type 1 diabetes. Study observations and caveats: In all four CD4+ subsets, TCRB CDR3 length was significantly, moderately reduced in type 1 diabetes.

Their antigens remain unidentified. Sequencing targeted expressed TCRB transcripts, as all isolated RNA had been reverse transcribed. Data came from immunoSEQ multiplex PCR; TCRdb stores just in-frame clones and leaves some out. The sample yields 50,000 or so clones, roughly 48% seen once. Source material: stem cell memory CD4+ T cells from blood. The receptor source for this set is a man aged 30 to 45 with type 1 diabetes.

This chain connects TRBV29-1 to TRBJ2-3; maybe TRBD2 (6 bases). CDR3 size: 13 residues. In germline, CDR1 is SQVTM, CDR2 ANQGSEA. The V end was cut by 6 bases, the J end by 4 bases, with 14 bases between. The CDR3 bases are TGCAGCGTCACTTACTCGGGAGCAGATACGCAGTATTTT. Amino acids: CSVTYSGADTQYF.

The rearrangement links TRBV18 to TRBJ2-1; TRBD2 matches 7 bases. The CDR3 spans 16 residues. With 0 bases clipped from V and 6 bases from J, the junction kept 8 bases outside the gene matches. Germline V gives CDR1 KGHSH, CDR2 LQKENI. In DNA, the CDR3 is TGTGCCAGCTCACCACCATCACCAGCGGGGAGCAATGAGCAGTTCTTC. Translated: CASSPPSPAGSNEQFF.

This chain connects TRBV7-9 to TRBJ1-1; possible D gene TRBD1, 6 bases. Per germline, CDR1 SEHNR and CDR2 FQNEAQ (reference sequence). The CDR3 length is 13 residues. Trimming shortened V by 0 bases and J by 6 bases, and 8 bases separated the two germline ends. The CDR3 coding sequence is TGTGCCAGCAGCTTAGCCAGGGGTTCTGAAGCTTTCTTT. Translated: CASSLARGSEAFF. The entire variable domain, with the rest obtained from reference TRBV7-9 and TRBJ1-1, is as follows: DTGVSQNPRHKITKRGQNVTFRCDPISEHNRLYWYRQTLGQGPEFLTYFQNEAQLEKSRLLSDRFSAERPKGSFSTLEIQRTEQGDSAMYLCASSLARGSEAFFGQGTRLTVV.

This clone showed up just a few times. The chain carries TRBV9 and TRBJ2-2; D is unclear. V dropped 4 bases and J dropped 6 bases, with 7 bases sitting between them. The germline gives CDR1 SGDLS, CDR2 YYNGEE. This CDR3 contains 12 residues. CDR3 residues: CASSPQPGELFF. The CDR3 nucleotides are TGTGCCAGCAGCCCACAGCCCGGGGAGCTGTTTTTT.

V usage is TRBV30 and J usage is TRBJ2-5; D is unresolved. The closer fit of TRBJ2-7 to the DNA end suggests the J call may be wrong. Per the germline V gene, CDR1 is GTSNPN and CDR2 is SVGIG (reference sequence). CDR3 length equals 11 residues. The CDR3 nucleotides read TGTGCCTGGAGCGCCCCCCTCGAGCAGTACTTC. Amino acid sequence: CAWSAPLEQYF.

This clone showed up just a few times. CDR3 nucleotides: TGTGCCAGCACCCCGCGGAGAAGCACCGGGGAGCTGTTTTTT. Translated, it gives CASTPRRSTGELFF. The chain employs TRBV7-2 and TRBJ2-2; no firm D call. V was cut by 7 bases and J by 4 bases, with 13 bases left in between. The length of the CDR3 is 14 residues. Germline loops: CDR1 SGHTA, CDR2 FQGNSA.

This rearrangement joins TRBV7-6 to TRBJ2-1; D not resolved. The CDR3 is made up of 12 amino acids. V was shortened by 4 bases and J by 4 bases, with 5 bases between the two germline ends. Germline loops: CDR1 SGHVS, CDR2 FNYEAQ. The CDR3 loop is CASSSGYNEQFF. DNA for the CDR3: TGTGCCAGCAGCTCGGGTTACAATGAGCAGTTCTTC.

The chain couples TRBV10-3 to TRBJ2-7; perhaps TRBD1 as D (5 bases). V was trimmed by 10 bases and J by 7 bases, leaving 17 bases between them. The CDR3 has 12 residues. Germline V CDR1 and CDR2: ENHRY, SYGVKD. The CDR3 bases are TGTGCCACCATCTCGCAGGGTGGGGAGCAGTACTTC. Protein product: CATISQGGEQYF.

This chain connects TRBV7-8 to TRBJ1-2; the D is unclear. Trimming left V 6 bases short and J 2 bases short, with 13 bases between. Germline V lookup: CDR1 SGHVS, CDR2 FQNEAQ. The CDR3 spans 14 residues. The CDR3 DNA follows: TGTGCCAGCAGGGGCCTGGCGCTGAACTATGGCTACACCTTC. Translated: CASRGLALNYGYTF.

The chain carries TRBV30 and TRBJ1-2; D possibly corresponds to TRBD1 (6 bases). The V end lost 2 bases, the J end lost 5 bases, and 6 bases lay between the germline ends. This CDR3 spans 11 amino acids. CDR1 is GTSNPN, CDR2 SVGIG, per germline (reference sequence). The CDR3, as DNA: TGTGCCTGGAGTACAGGGTATGGCTACACCTTC. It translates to CAWSTGYGYTF.

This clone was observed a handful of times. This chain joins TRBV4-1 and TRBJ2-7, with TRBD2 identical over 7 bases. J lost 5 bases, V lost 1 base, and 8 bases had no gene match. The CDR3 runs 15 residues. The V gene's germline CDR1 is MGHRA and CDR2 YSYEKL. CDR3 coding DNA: TGCGCCAGCAGCCAAGTGCGGGAGTTGGCCCACGAGCAGTACTTC. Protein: CASSQVRELAHEQYF.

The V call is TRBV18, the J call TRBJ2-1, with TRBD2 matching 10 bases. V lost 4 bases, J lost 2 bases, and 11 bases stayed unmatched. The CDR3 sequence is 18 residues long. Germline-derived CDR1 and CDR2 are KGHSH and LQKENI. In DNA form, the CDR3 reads TGTGCCAGCTCACAGTCTAGCGGGGGCCCTATAACCTACAATGAGCAGTTCTTC. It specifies CASSQSSGGPITYNEQFF.

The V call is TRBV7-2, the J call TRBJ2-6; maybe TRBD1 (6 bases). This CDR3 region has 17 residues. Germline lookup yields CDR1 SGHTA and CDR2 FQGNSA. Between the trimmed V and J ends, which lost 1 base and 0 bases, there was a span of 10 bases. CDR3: CASSLVVRGSGANVLTF. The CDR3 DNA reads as TGTGCCAGCAGCTTAGTGGTCAGGGGCTCTGGGGCCAACGTCCTGACTTTC.